This TCR beta chain stems from a study of shared T cell receptors in the human thymus. The table came from immunoSEQ multiplex PCR; TCRdb's copy has only in-frame clones and leaves some out. The repertoire consists of approximately 660,000 clones, with 88% occurring once and the leading ten covering around 0.0099%. The V segment lost 3 bases and the J segment 7 bases; nucleotides outside the gene matches: 9. In germline, CDR1 is GTSNPN, CDR2 SVGIG (reference sequence). The CDR3 is made up of 14 amino acids. The sample was also linked to a second study, of human thymus T cells. That report adds: Thymic and blood repertoires appeared to show biased V and J gene usage.

Sequencing was done on a sample of thymocytes. The rearrangement uses TRBV30 and TRBJ1-2; TRBD1 matches at 9 bases. This TCR came from a boy younger than two with a congenital heart defect. The chain's CDR3 is CAWRETGGGSGYTF. CDR3 bases: TGTGCCTGGAGAGAAACAGGGGGCGGTTCTGGCTACACCTTC.